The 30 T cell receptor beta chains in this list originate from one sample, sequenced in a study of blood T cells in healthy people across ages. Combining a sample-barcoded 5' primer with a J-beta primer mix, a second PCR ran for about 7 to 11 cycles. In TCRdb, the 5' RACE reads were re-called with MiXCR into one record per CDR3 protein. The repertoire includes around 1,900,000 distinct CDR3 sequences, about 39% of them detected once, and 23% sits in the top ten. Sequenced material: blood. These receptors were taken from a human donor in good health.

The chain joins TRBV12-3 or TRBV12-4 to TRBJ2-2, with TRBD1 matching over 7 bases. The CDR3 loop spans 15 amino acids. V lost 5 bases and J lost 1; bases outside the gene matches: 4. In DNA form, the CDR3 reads TGTGCCAGCAGTCGACAGGGCCAGAACACCGGGGAGCTGTTTTTT. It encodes CASSRQGQNTGELFF.

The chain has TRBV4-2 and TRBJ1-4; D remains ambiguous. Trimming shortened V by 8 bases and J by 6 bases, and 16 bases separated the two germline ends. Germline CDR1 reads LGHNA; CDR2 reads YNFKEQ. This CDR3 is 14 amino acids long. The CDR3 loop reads CASATGWEDEKLFF. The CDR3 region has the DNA TGTGCCAGCGCCACGGGCTGGGAGGATGAAAAACTGTTTTTT.

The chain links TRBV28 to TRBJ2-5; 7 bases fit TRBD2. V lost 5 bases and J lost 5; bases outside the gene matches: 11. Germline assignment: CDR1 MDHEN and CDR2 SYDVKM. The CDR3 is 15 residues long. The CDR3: CASSRELGLFETQYF. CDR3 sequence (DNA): TGTGCCAGCAGTCGTGAACTGGGACTATTCGAGACCCAGTACTTC.

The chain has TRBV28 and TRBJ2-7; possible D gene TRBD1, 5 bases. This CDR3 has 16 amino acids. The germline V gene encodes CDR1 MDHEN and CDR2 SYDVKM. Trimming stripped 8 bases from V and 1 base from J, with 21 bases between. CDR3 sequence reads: CASYHRLAARSYEQYF. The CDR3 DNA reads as TGTGCCAGCTATCACAGGTTGGCGGCGAGATCCTACGAGCAGTACTTC.

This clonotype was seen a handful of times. The CDR3 DNA follows: TGTGCCAGCAGTGGGCTCCAGGAGGCCTATGGCTACACCTTC. Protein product: CASSGLQEAYGYTF. The chain couples TRBV6-4 to TRBJ1-2; no clear D. The CDR3 sequence is 14 residues long. Deletions cut 4 bases from V and 4 bases from J, with 13 bases between. Germline V gene sequence: CDR1 MRHNA, CDR2 SNTAGT.

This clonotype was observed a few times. In DNA, the CDR3 is TGCAGTGTCAGGAGAAGTTCCAACACCGGGGAGCTGTTTTTT. Translation gives CSVRRSSNTGELFF. This chain uses TRBV20-1 with TRBJ2-2; no clear D gene. This CDR3 comprises 14 residues. Trimming removed 7 bases from V and 2 bases from J, with 14 bases in between. The germline CDR1 and CDR2 sequences are DFQATT and SNEGSKA (reference sequence).

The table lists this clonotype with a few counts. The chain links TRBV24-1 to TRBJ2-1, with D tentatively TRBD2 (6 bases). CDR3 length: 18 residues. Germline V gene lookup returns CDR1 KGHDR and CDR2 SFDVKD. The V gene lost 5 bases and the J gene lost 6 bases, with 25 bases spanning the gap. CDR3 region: CATSGKWGRRGLGNEQFF. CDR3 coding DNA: TGTGCCACCAGTGGGAAATGGGGTCGACGGGGACTCGGCAATGAGCAGTTCTTC.

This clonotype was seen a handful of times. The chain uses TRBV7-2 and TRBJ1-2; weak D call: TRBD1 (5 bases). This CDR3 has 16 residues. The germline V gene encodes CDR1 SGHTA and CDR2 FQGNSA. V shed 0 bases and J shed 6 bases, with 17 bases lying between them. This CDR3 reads CASSLAQGLMSHGYTF. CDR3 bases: TGTGCCAGCAGCTTAGCGCAGGGTTTGATGTCCCATGGCTACACCTTC. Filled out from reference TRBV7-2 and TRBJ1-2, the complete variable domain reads GAGVSQSPSNKVTEKGKDVELRCDPISGHTALYWYRQSLGQGLEFLIYFQGNSAPDKSGLPSDRFSAERTGGSVSTLTIQRTQQEDSAVYLCASSLAQGLMSHGYTFGSGTRLTVV.

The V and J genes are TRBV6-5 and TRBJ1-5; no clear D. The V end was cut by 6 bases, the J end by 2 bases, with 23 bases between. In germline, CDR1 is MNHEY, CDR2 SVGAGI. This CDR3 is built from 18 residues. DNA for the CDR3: TGTGCCAGCAGCTCTCGCACCCACATCCCGGGTGGCAATCAGCCCCAGCATTTT. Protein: CASSSRTHIPGGNQPQHF.

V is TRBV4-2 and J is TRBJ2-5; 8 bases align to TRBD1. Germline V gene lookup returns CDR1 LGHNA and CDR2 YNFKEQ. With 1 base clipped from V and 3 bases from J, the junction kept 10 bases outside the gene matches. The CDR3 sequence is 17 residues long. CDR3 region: CASSQGQGRSRKETQYF. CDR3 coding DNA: TGTGCCAGCAGCCAAGGACAGGGGCGCAGCCGTAAAGAGACCCAGTACTTC.

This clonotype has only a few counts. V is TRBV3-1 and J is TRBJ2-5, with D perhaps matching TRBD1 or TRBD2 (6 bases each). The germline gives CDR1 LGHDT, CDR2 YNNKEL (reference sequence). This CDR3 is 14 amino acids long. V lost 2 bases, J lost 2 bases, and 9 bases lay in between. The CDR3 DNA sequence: TGTGCCAGCAGCCAATCGGGGGCGCAAGAGACCCAGTACTTC. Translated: CASSQSGAQETQYF.

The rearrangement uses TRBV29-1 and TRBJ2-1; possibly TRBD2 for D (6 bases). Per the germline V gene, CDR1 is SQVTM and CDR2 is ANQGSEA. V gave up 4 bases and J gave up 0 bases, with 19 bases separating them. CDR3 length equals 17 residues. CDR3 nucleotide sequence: TGCAGCGTTGGTGGAGGGATTTCTTTCAGCTCCTACAATGAGCAGTTCTTC. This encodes CSVGGGISFSSYNEQFF.

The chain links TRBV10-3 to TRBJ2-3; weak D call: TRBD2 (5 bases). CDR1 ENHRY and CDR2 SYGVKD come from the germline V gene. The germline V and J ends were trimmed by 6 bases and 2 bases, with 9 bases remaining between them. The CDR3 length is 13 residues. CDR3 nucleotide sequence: TGTGCCATCAGAGGGAGTACCACAGATACGCAGTATTTT. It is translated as CAIRGSTTDTQYF.

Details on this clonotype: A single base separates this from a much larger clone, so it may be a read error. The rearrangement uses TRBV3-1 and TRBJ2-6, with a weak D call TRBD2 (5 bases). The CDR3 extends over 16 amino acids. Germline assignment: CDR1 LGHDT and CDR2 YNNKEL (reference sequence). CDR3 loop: CANSPTYGTGANVLTF. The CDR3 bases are TGTGCCAACAGCCCAACATACGGGACTGGGGCCAACGTCCTGACTTTC.

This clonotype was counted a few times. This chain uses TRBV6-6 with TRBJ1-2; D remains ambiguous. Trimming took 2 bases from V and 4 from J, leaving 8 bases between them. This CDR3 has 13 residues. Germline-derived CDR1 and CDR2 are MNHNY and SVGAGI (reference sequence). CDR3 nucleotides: TGTGCCAGCAGTTACCCGGCGAGCTATGGCTACACCTTC. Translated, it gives CASSYPASYGYTF.

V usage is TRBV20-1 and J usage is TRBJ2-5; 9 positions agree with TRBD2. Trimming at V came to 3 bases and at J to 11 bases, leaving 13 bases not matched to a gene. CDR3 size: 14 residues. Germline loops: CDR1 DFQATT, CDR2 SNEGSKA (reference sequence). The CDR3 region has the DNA TGCAGTGCTAGTAAGACTAGCGGAGGCGATGAGCAGTACTTC. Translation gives CSASKTSGGDEQYF.

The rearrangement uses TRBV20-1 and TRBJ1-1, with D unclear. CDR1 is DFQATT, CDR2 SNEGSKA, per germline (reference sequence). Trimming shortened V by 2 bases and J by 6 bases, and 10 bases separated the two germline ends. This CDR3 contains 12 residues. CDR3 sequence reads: CSARRLVPEAFF. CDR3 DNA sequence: TGCAGTGCTAGACGCCTTGTCCCTGAAGCTTTCTTT.

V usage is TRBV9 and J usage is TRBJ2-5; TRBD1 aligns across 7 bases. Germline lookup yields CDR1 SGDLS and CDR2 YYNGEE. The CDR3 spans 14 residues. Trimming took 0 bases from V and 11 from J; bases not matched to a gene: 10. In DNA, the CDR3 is TGTGCCAGCAGCGTAGAACAGGAAGGGGGCCAGCAGTACTTC. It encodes CASSVEQEGGQQYF.

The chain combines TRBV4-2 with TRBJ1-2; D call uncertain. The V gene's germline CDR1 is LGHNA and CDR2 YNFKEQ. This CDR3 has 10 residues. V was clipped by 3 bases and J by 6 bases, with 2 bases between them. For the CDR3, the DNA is TGTGCCAGCAGCCAGAATGGCTACACCTTC. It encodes CASSQNGYTF.

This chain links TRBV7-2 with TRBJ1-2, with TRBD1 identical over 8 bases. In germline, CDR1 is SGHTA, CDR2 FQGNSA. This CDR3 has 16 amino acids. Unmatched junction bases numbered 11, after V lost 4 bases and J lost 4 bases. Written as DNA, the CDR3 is TGTGCCAGCAGCTCACCGGGACAGGACTTTCTCTATGGCTACACCTTC. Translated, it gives CASSSPGQDFLYGYTF.

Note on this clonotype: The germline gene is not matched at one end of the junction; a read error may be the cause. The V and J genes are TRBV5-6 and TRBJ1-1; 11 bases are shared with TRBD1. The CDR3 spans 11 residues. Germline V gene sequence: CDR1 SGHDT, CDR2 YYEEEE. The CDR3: CASSGDRGAFF. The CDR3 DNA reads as TGCGCCAGCAGCGGGGACAGGGGGGCTTTCTTT.

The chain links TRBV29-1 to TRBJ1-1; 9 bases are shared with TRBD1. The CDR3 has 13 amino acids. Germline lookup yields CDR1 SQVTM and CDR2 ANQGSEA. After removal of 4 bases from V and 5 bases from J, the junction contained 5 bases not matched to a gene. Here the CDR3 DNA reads TGCAGCGTTGGGACGGACAGGGGTACTGAAGCTTTCTTT. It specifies CSVGTDRGTEAFF.

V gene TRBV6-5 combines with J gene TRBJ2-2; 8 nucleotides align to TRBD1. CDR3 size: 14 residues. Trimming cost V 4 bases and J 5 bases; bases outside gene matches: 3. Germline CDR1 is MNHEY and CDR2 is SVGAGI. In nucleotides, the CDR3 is TGTGCCAGCAGTTGGACAGGGTTGACCGGGGAGCTGTTTTTT. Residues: CASSWTGLTGELFF.

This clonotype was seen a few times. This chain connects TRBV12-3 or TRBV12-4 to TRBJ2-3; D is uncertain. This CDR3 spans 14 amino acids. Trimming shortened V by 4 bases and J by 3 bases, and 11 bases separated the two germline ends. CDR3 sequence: CASSSVGRTDTQYF. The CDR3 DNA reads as TGTGCCAGCAGTTCCGTCGGTCGGACAGATACGCAGTATTTT.

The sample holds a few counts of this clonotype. CDR3 in DNA: TGTGCCAGCAGTGTAGGTGGGGGCCAGTCCTACGAGCAGTACTTC. Translating it yields CASSVGGGQSYEQYF. The chain is built from TRBV25-1 and TRBJ2-7; perhaps TRBD1 as D (6 bases). The CDR3 runs 15 residues. Per the germline V gene, CDR1 is MGHDK and CDR2 is SYGVNS. V was clipped by 4 bases and J by 1 base, with 14 bases between them.

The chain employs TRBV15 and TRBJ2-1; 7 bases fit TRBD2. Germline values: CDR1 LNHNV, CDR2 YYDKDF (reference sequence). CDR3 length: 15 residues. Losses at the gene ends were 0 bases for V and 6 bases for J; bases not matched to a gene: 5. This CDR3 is CATSRDTRLANEQFF. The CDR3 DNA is TGTGCCACCAGCAGAGATACCCGACTAGCCAATGAGCAGTTCTTC.

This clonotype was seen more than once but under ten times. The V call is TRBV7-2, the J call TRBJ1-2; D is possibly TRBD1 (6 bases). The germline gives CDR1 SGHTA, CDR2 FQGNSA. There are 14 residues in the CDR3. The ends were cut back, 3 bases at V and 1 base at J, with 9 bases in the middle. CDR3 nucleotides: TGTGCCAGCAGCTTCGGGACAAGTAACTATGGCTACACCTTC. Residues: CASSFGTSNYGYTF.

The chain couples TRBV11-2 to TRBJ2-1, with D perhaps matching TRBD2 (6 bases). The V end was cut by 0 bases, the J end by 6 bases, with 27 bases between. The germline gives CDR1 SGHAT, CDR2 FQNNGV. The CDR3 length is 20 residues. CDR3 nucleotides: TGTGCCAGCAGCTTAGATAAGGTAGCGAGGGTGGGGGGTTTTTCCAATGAGCAGTTCTTC. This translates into CASSLDKVARVGGFSNEQFF.

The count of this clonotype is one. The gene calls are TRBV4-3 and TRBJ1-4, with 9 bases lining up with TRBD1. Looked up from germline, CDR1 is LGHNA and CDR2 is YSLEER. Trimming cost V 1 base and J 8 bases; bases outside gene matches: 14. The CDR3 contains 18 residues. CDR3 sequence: CASSQGTSRTGEGEKLFF. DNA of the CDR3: TGCGCCAGCAGCCAAGGGACGTCCCGGACAGGGGAGGGGGAAAAACTGTTTTTT.

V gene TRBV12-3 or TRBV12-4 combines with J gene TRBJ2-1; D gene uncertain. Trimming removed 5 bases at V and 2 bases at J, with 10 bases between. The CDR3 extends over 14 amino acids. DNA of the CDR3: TGTGCCAGCAGTCACCATGGGGCCTACAATGAGCAGTTCTTC. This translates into CASSHHGAYNEQFF.